These 23 T cell receptor beta chains were sequenced from one sample in a study of CD8 T cells in ankylosing spondylitis. TCRdb independently ran MiXCR on the 5' RACE reads; one entry per CDR3 protein. The repertoire consists of some 240,000 distinct CDR3 sequences, with about 9.1% occurring once and the leading ten covering around 6.8%. Material: blood, either unsorted or a sorted T cell fraction (not recorded which). The receptor source for this set is a male donor with ankylosing spondylitis or in good health (not recorded which).

This clonotype was counted ten times or more. The chain is built from TRBV20-1 and TRBJ1-2; weak D call: TRBD1 (5 bases). The germline gives CDR1 DFQATT, CDR2 SNEGSKA (reference sequence). This CDR3 has 14 amino acids. Trimming removed 2 bases at V and 8 bases at J, with 18 bases between. The CDR3 reads CSARLGRTSGGYTF. The CDR3 DNA reads TGCAGTGCTAGACTGGGACGGACTTCGGGCGGCTACACCTTC.

This clonotype was seen ten or more times. CDR3 nucleotide sequence: TGTGCCAGCAGTGACCTCAGGGGGCTTCAAGAGACCCAGTACTTC. Translation gives CASSDLRGLQETQYF. This chain links TRBV12-3 or TRBV12-4 with TRBJ2-5; TRBD1 agrees at 8 bases. The junction had 7 bases not matched to a gene; V was cut back by 5 bases and J by 2 bases. CDR3 length: 15 amino acids.

This clonotype was observed many times. The chain carries TRBV28 and TRBJ2-7; 8 bases line up with TRBD1. Germline CDR1 MDHEN, CDR2 SYDVKM. The junction had 8 bases not matched to a gene; V was cut back by 3 bases and J by 1 base. The CDR3 has 16 amino acids. CDR3 amino acids: CASSFPARGLSYEQYF. The CDR3 coding sequence is TGTGCCAGCAGTTTCCCCGCCAGGGGGCTTTCCTACGAGCAGTACTTC.

The CDR3 here is CAWSGGGLAGGKMARNEQFF. The CDR3 bases are TGTGCCTGGAGTGGGGGAGGGCTAGCGGGGGGGAAAATGGCCCGAAATGAGCAGTTCTTC. The V call is TRBV30, the J call TRBJ2-1; 12 bases agree with TRBD2. Trimming at V came to 1 base and at J to 7 bases, leaving 20 bases not matched to a gene. Germline CDR1 and CDR2: GTSNPN and SVGIG (reference sequence). This CDR3 has 20 residues.

There are many counts of this clonotype. This may be a read error: a much more frequent sequence differs by one nucleotide. The chain has TRBV9 and TRBJ1-5; D might be TRBD1 (5 bases). The CDR3 runs 14 residues. Trimming took 0 bases from V and 2 from J, leaving 6 bases between them. The germline V gene has CDR1 SGDLS and CDR2 YYNGEE. As DNA, the CDR3 is TGTGCCAGCAGCGTAGGAGGGGGCAATCAGCCCCAGCATTTT. It yields the protein CASSVGGGNQPQHF.

As to this clonotype: A much bigger clone sits one base away, suggesting this may be a read error. The J gene is TRBJ2-2, the V gene TRBV11-2, with 7 bases aligning to TRBD1. V lost 11 bases, J lost 5 bases, and 14 bases stayed unmatched. The germline V gene encodes CDR1 SGHAT and CDR2 FQNNGV. This CDR3 spans 15 amino acids. The CDR3 sequence is CACTRTGPDTGELFF. The CDR3 DNA sequence: TGTGCCTGCACCAGGACAGGCCCCGATACCGGGGAGCTGTTTTTT.

This clonotype was recorded at least ten times. The J gene is TRBJ2-7, the V gene TRBV7-2; D is unclear. The CDR3 totals 14 residues. The germline V and J ends were trimmed by 0 bases and 0 bases, with 6 bases remaining between them. Germline CDR1 and CDR2: SGHTA and FQGNSA. In DNA form, the CDR3 reads TGTGCCAGCAGCTTAGCGGCCAACTCCTACGAGCAGTACTTC. This sequence encodes CASSLAANSYEQYF.

The V call is TRBV7-3, the J call TRBJ2-1, with 9 bases fitting TRBD2. Germline-derived CDR1 and CDR2 are SGHTA and FQGTGA. The V and J ends lost 4 bases and 5 bases, in that order; junction bases with no gene match: 6. This CDR3 contains 15 residues. CDR3 region: CASSWFSGSHNEQFF. Written as DNA, the CDR3 is TGTGCCAGCAGCTGGTTTAGCGGGAGCCACAATGAGCAGTTCTTC.

V and J are TRBV5-5 and TRBJ2-2, with 7 bases matching TRBD2. This CDR3 has 12 residues. Per the germline V gene, CDR1 is SGHKS and CDR2 is YYEKEE (reference sequence). CDR3 coding DNA: TGTGCTTGCCGGCGGGAGACCGGGGAGCTGTTTTTT. Its protein product is CACRRETGELFF.

This clonotype was seen more than once but under ten times. The CDR3 is CASSKGLAGNNEQFF. The CDR3 DNA reads as TGTGCCAGCTCAAAGGGACTAGCGGGAAACAATGAGCAGTTCTTC. The V gene is TRBV18, the J gene TRBJ2-1; 13 bases agree with TRBD2. This CDR3 region has 15 residues. The J segment lost 5 bases and the V segment lost 5 bases, leaving 3 bases of the junction unmatched. Germline V CDR1 and CDR2: KGHSH, LQKENI.

This clonotype was detected ten times or more. The chain joins TRBV7-9 to TRBJ1-6; 7 nucleotides agree with TRBD1. The ends lost 6 bases at V and 0 bases at J; junction bases unmatched: 17. Germline V gene lookup returns CDR1 SEHNR and CDR2 FQNEAQ (reference sequence). The CDR3 covers 20 residues. The chain's CDR3 is CASRTLLTGDPPSYNSPLHF. The CDR3 region has the DNA TGTGCCAGCAGAACCCTCCTTACAGGGGACCCTCCCTCCTATAATTCACCCCTCCACTTT.

This clonotype was observed a few times. The CDR3 DNA reads TGTGCCAGCAGCGAGGGACGAAACCCTCGAGGGAACACTGAAGCTTTCTTT. Its translation is CASSEGRNPRGNTEAFF. V is TRBV11-2 and J is TRBJ1-1; tentative D call: TRBD1 (5 bases). This CDR3 contains 17 residues. The germline V gene encodes CDR1 SGHAT and CDR2 FQNNGV. V was cut by 5 bases and J by 1 base, with 20 bases left in between. The full variable domain, in which reference TRBV11-2 and TRBJ1-1 provide the parts outside the CDR3, is EAGVAQSPRYKIIEKRQSVAFWCNPISGHATLYWYQQILGQGPKLLIQFQNNGVVDDSQLPKDRFSAERLKGVDSTLKIQPAKLEDSAVYLCASSEGRNPRGNTEAFFGQGTRLTVV.

This clonotype was seen ten or more times. The chain has TRBV4-3 and TRBJ1-1, with D possibly TRBD1 on 5 matching bases. Germline-derived CDR1 and CDR2 are LGHNA and YSLEER. The CDR3 is 14 residues long. V was pared by 0 bases and J by 4 bases, with 9 bases between. The CDR3 coding sequence is TGCGCCAGCAGCCAAGATCGGGGCAGCACTGAAGCTTTCTTT. Translating it yields CASSQDRGSTEAFF.

This clonotype was seen at least ten times. The chain employs TRBV5-1 and TRBJ2-1; 8 bases are a match to TRBD2. The CDR3 spans 14 residues. With 4 bases clipped from V and 7 bases from J, the junction kept 7 bases outside the gene matches. Germline V CDR1 and CDR2: SGHRS, YFSETQ. The CDR3, as DNA: TGCGCCAGCAGCCTCGTCAGCGGGAGTAATGAGCAGTTCTTC. This codes for CASSLVSGSNEQFF.

At least ten counts were recorded for this clonotype. The rearrangement joins TRBV10-3 to TRBJ1-5; D is uncertain. Germline V gives CDR1 ENHRY, CDR2 SYGVKD. The CDR3 length is 14 residues. V gave up 3 bases and J gave up 0 bases, with 6 bases separating them. CDR3 DNA: TGTGCCATCAGTGACGGGGATAGCAATCAGCCCCAGCATTTT. Encoded protein: CAISDGDSNQPQHF.

This clonotype was seen at least ten times. V gene TRBV20-1 combines with J gene TRBJ2-1, with 10 bases that match TRBD2. This CDR3 contains 14 residues. V trimming: 0 bases; J trimming: 7 bases; junction bases outside the gene matches: 3. Per the germline V gene, CDR1 is DFQATT and CDR2 is SNEGSKA (reference sequence). CDR3 residues: CSARESSGSNEQFF. In nucleotides, the CDR3 is TGCAGTGCTAGAGAATCTAGCGGGAGTAATGAGCAGTTCTTC.

This clonotype turned up a few times. The J gene is TRBJ1-6, the V gene TRBV19, with 8 positions matching TRBD1. Germline CDR1 is LNHDA and CDR2 is SQIVND (reference sequence). The CDR3 is made up of 15 amino acids. J gave up 9 bases and V 3 bases, and 7 bases lay outside the gene matches. CDR3 region: CASSIGQGQSSPLHF. The CDR3 bases are TGTGCCAGTAGTATTGGACAGGGCCAGTCTTCACCCCTCCACTTT.

The table lists this clonotype with many counts. V usage is TRBV5-5 and J usage is TRBJ1-3, with D possibly TRBD1 on 5 matching bases. V was trimmed by 4 bases and J by 7 bases, leaving 15 bases between them. The length of the CDR3 is 14 residues. Per the germline V gene, CDR1 is SGHKS and CDR2 is YYEKEE (reference sequence). The CDR3, as DNA: TGTGCCAGCAGCCCCGTGGGGGGGAGCAACACCATATATTTT. Protein sequence: CASSPVGGSNTIYF. Supplemented by reference TRBV5-5 and TRBJ1-3, the full variable domain reads DAGVTQSPTHLIKTRGQQVTLRCSPISGHKSVSWYQQVLGQGPQFIFQYYEKEERGRGNFPDRFSARQFPNYSSELNVNALLLGDSALYLCASSPVGGSNTIYFGEGSWLTVV.

This clonotype was found many times. This chain joins TRBV7-6 and TRBJ1-2; 8 positions match TRBD1. The CDR3 consists of 15 residues. J gave up 0 bases and V 5 bases, and 5 bases lay outside the gene matches. Per germline, CDR1 SGHVS and CDR2 FNYEAQ. The CDR3 DNA is TGTGCCAGCAGCCCCTGGACAGGGCCTAACTATGGCTACACCTTC. Protein sequence: CASSPWTGPNYGYTF.

CDR3 in amino acids: CASSYPGQGAYEQYF. The CDR3 bases are TGTGCCAGCAGTTACCCAGGACAGGGGGCTTACGAGCAGTACTTC. The chain couples TRBV6-5 to TRBJ2-7; 11 bases are shared with TRBD1. Unmatched junction bases numbered 4, after V lost 2 bases and J lost 4 bases. The CDR3 consists of 15 residues. Germline CDR1 is MNHEY and CDR2 is SVGAGI.

This clonotype was found many times. CDR3 sequence: CASSLWANSGNTIYF. In DNA, the CDR3 is TGTGCCAGCAGTTTATGGGCTAACTCTGGAAACACCATATATTTT. J is TRBJ1-3 and V is TRBV27; the D is unclear. The CDR3 is made up of 15 amino acids. Trimming stripped 1 base from V and 0 bases from J, with 7 bases between. CDR1 and CDR2 from the germline V gene are MNHEY and SMNVEV (reference sequence).

This clonotype was seen many times. The chain has TRBV27 and TRBJ2-3; no firm D call. Germline CDR1 and CDR2: MNHEY and SMNVEV (reference sequence). CDR3 length equals 15 residues. Trimming cost V 5 bases and J 4 bases, with 16 bases left between them. Written as DNA, the CDR3 is TGTGCCAGCAGTCCCCCGCCCTTTCGGGCAGATACGCAGTATTTT. Translating it yields CASSPPPFRADTQYF.

This clonotype was seen many times. The chain links TRBV9 to TRBJ2-7, with no clear D. Germline V gene lookup returns CDR1 SGDLS and CDR2 YYNGEE. V lost 0 bases, J lost 0 bases, and 7 bases lay in between. This CDR3 region has 14 residues. As DNA, the CDR3 is TGTGCCAGCAGCGTAGGGCCGGACTCCTACGAGCAGTACTTC. It encodes CASSVGPDSYEQYF.